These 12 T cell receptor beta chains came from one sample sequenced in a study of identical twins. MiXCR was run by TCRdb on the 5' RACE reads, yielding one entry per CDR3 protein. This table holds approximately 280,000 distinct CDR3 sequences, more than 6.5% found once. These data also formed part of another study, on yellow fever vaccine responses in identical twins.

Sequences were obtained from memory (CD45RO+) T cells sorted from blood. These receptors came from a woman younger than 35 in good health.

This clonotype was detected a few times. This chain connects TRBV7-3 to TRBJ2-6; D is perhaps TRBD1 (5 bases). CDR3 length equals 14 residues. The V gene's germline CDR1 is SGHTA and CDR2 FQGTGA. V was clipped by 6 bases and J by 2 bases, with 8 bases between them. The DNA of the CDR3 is TGTGCCAGCAGGCCGACAGCTGGGGCCAACGTCCTGACTTTC. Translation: CASRPTAGANVLTF.

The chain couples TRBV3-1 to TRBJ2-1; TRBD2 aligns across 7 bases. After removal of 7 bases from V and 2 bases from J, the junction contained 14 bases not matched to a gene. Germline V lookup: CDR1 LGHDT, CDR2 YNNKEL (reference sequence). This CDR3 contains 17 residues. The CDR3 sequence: CASTPNRGGGPYNEQFF. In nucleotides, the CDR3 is TGTGCCAGCACCCCTAACCGGGGCGGGGGTCCCTACAATGAGCAGTTCTTC.

CDR3 nucleotides: TGCAGTGCTATCAGGGAAGGCTACGAGCAGTACTTC. The encoded protein is CSAIREGYEQYF. This rearrangement joins TRBV20-1 to TRBJ2-7; TRBD1 might be the D (5 bases). V was cut by 4 bases and J by 3 bases, with 10 bases left in between. CDR1 DFQATT and CDR2 SNEGSKA come from the germline V gene (reference sequence). The CDR3 contains 12 residues.

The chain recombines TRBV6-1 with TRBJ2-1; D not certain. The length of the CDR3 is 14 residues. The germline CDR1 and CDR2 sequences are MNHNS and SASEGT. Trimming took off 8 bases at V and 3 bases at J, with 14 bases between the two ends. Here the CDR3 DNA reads TGTGCCAGCGCAACAAACGATGACTACAATGAGCAGTTCTTC. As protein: CASATNDDYNEQFF.

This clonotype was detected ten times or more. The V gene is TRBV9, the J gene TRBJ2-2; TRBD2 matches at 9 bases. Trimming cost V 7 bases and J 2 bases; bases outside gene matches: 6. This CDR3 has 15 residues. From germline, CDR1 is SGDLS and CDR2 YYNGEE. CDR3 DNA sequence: TGTGCCAGCGGGGGACTAGCTGTTAACACCGGGGAGCTGTTTTTT. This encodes CASGGLAVNTGELFF. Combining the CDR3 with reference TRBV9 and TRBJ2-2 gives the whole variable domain DSGVTQTPKHLITATGQRVTLRCSPRSGDLSVYWYQQSLDQGLQFLIQYYNGEERAKGNILERFSAQQFPDLHSELNLSSLELGDSALYFCASGGLAVNTGELFFGEGSRLTVL.

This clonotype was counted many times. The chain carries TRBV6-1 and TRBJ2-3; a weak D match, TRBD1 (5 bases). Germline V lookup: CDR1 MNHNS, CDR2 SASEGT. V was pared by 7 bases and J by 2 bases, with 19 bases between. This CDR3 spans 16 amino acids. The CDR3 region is CASTPRPQDPTDTQYF. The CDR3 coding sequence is TGTGCCAGCACACCGAGGCCACAGGATCCCACAGATACGCAGTATTTT.

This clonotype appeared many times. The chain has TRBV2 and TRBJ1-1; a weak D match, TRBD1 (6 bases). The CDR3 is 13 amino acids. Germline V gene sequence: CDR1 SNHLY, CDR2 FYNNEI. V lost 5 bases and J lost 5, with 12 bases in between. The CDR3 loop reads CASSTGLWTEAFF. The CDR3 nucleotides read TGTGCCAGCAGTACAGGGTTATGGACTGAAGCTTTCTTT.

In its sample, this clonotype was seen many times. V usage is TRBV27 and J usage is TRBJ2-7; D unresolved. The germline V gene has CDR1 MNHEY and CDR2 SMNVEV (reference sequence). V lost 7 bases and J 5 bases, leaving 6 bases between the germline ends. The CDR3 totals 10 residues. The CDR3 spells CASIWDEQYF. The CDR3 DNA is TGTGCCAGCATTTGGGACGAGCAGTACTTC.

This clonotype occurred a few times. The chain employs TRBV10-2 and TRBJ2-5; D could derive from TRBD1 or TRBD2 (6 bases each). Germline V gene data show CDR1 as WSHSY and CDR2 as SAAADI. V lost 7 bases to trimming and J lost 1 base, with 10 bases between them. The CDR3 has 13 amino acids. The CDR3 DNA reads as TGCGCCAGCATTAGGGGGGCCCAAGAGACCCAGTACTTC. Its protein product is CASIRGAQETQYF.

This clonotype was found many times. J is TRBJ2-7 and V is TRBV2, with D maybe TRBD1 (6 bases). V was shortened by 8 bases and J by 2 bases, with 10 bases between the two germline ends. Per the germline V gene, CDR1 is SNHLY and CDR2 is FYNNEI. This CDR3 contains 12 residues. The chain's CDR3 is CASGQFPYEQYV. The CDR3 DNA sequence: TGTGCCAGCGGACAGTTCCCCTACGAGCAGTACGTC.

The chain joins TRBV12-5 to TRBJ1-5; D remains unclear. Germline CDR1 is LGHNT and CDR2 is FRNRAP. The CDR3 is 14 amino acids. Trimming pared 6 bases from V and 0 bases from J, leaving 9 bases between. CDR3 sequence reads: CASGGDGSNQPQHF. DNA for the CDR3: TGTGCTAGTGGGGGAGACGGTAGCAATCAGCCCCAGCATTTT.

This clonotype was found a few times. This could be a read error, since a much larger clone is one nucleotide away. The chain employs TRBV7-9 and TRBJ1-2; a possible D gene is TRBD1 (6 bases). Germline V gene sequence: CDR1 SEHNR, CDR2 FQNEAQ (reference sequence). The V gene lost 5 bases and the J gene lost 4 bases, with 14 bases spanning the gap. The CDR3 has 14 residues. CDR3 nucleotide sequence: TGTGCCAGCAGCGGGGGCAGGGATGGCTATGGCTACACCTTC. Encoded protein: CASSGGRDGYGYTF.